The 13 T cell receptor beta chains listed next were all sequenced from one sample in a study of monozygotic twins with inflammatory bowel disease. TCRdb reprocessed the 5' RACE reads and stores each CDR3 protein as one record, lacking DNA. The sample includes 150,000 to 200,000 distinct CDR3 sequences. The sequenced sample was blood. The source of these receptors is a human donor with ulcerative colitis or Crohn's disease, or a healthy co-twin of an affected twin (not recorded which).

V gene TRBV20-1 combines with J gene TRBJ1-5; TCRdb's assignment of TRBD1 cannot be checked, as there is no DNA. This CDR3 is 14 amino acids long. CDR1 DFQATT and CDR2 SNEGSKA come from the germline V gene (reference sequence). This CDR3 is CSAPIRDRDEPQHF.

The V call is TRBV15, the J call TRBJ1-6. Germline loops: CDR1 LNHNV, CDR2 YYDKDF (reference sequence). This CDR3 is 16 amino acids long. The CDR3 region is CATSREGGQGNSPLHF.

This chain links TRBV6-2 or TRBV6-3 with TRBJ1-1. Germline loops: CDR1 MNHEY, CDR2 SVGEGT. The CDR3 covers 13 residues. The CDR3 spells CASSSSGYTEAFF.

The J gene is TRBJ2-7, the V gene TRBV19. Germline V gene sequence: CDR1 LNHDA, CDR2 SQIVND (reference sequence). The CDR3 covers 13 residues. The CDR3 sequence: CASSIATIYEQYF. The variable domain in full, completed from reference TRBV19 and TRBJ2-7, reads DGGITQSPKYLFRKEGQNVTLSCEQNLNHDAMYWYRQDPGQGLRLIYYSQIVNDFQKGDIAEGYSVSREKKESFPLTVTSAQKNPTAFYLCASSIATIYEQYFGPGTRLTVT.

The chain combines TRBV14 with TRBJ1-2. The CDR3 is 14 amino acids. The germline V gene encodes CDR1 SGHDN and CDR2 FVKESK. CDR3 region: CASSQDFNNYGYTF.

This chain joins TRBV20-1 and TRBJ1-5; absent DNA, TCRdb's TRBD1 call cannot be checked. Germline values: CDR1 DFQATT, CDR2 SNEGSKA (reference sequence). The length of the CDR3 is 13 residues. CDR3 amino acids: CSAGAFSNQPQHF.

The gene calls are TRBV2 and TRBJ2-6; the D call from TCRdb, TRBD1, cannot be confirmed without DNA. Per germline, CDR1 SNHLY and CDR2 FYNNEI. This CDR3 spans 15 amino acids. This CDR3 reads CASTLEGSGANVLTF.

This sequence joins TRBV12-3 or TRBV12-4 and TRBJ1-2; TCRdb picks TRBD1, but there is no DNA to check that call. The CDR3 covers 13 residues. The CDR3 loop reads CASTGGTDYGYTF.

This chain connects TRBV28 to TRBJ1-5; TCRdb indicates TRBD1, and absent DNA this call remains unverified. The CDR3 is 14 amino acids. Germline-derived CDR1 and CDR2 are MDHEN and SYDVKM. CDR3 in amino acids: CASSVGGGEQPQHF.

This sequence joins TRBV15 and TRBJ2-2. The CDR3 is made up of 13 amino acids. Germline CDR1 reads LNHNV; CDR2 reads YYDKDF (reference sequence). This CDR3 reads CATSGTNTGELFF.

V usage is TRBV5-1 and J usage is TRBJ1-1. The germline V gene has CDR1 SGHRS and CDR2 YFSETQ. The CDR3 contains 14 residues. CDR3 loop: CASSLSGGDTEAFF.

The CDR3 sequence: CSPGQGAVDTQYF. V and J are TRBV20-1 and TRBJ2-3; the D gene TCRdb calls, TRBD1, cannot be checked with no DNA. Germline values: CDR1 DFQATT, CDR2 SNEGSKA (reference sequence). The length of the CDR3 is 13 residues.

The chain carries TRBV14 and TRBJ2-1. The CDR3 has 13 residues. Per germline, CDR1 SGHDN and CDR2 FVKESK. CDR3 loop: CASSQEMFNEQFF.